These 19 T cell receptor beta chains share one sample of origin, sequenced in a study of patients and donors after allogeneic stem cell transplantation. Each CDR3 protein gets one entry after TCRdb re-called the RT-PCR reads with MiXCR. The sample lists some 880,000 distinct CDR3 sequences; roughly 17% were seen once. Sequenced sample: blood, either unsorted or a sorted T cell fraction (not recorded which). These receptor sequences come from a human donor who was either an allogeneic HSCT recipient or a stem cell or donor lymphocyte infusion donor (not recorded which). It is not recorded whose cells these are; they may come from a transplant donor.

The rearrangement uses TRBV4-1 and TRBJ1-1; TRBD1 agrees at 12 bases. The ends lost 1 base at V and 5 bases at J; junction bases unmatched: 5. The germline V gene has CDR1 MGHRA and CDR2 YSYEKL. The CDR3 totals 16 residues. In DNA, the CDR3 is TGCGCCAGCAGCCAAGCTTCGGGACAGGGGGCTACTGAAGCTTTCTTT. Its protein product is CASSQASGQGATEAFF.

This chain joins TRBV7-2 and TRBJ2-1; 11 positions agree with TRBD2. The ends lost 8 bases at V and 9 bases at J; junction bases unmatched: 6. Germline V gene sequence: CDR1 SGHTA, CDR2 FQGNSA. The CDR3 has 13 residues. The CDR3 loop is CASSLAGVGEQFF. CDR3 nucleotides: TGTGCCAGCTCACTAGCGGGGGTGGGTGAGCAGTTCTTC.

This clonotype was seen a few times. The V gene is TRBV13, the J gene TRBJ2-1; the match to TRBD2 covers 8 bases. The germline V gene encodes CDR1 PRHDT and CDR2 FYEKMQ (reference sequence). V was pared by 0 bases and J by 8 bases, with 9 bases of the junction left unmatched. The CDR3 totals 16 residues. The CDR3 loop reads CASSLGQIAGPDEQFF. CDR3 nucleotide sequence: TGTGCCAGCAGCTTAGGCCAGATAGCGGGGCCGGATGAGCAGTTCTTC.

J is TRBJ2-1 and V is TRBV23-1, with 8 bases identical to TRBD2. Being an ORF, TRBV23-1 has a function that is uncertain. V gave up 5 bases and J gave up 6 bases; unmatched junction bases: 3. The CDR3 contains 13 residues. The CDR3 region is CASSKRECNEQFF. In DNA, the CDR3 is TGCGCCAGCAGTAAGCGGGAGTGCAATGAGCAGTTCTTC.

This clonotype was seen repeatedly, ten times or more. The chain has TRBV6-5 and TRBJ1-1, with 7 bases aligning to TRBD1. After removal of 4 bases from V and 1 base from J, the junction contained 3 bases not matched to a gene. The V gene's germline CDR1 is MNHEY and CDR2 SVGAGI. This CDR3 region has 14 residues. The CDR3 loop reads CASSSGQQNTEAFF. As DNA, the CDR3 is TGTGCCAGCAGTTCGGGACAGCAGAACACTGAAGCTTTCTTT.

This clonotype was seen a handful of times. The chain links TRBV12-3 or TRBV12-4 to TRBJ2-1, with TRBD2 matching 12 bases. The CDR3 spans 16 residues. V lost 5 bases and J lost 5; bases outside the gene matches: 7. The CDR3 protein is CASSPLAGGGDNEQFF. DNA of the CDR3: TGTGCCAGCAGTCCACTAGCGGGGGGCGGAGACAATGAGCAGTTCTTC.

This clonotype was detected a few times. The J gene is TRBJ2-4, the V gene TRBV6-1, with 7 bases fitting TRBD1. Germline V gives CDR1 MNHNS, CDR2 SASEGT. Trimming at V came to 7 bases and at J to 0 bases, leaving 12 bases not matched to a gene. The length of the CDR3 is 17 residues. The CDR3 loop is CASTPKGANLAKNIQYF. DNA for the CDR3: TGTGCCAGCACTCCGAAGGGGGCCAACCTAGCCAAAAACATTCAGTACTTC.

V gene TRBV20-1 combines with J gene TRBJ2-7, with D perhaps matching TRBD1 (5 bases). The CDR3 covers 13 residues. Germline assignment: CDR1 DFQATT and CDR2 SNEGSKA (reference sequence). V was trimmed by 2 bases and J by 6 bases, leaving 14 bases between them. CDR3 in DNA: TGCAGTGCTAGAAGTCAGGGTAGGGGCGAGCAGTACTTC. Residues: CSARSQGRGEQYF.

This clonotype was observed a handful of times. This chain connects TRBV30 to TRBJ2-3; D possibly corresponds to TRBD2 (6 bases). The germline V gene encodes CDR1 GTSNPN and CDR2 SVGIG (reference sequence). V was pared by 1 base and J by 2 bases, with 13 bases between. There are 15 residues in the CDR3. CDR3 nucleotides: TGTGCCTGGAGTGGGGCGGGGCCCTACACAGATACGCAGTATTTT. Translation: CAWSGAGPYTDTQYF. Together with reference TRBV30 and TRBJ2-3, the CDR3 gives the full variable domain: SQTIHQWPATLVQPVGSPLSLECTVEGTSNPNLYWYRQAAGRGLQLLFYSVGIGQISSEVPQNLSASRPQDRQFILSSKKLLLSDSGFYLCAWSGAGPYTDTQYFGPGTRLTVL.

CDR3 sequence: CASSPPRKAGSNNEQFF. CDR3 sequence (DNA): TGTGCCAGCAGTCCCCCCCGTAAAGCGGGAAGTAACAATGAGCAGTTCTTC. This chain joins TRBV4-2 and TRBJ2-1; 7 nucleotides align to TRBD2. V dropped 6 bases and J dropped 5; count of bases not matched to a gene: 16. The CDR3 is 17 amino acids. Germline assignment: CDR1 LGHNA and CDR2 YNFKEQ.

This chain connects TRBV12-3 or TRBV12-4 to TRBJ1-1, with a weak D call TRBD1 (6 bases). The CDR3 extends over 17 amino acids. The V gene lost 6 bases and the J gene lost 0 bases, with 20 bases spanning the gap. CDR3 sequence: CASSGGRGGYMNTEAFF. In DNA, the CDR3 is TGTGCCAGCAGCGGGGGGAGGGGGGGATACATGAACACTGAAGCTTTCTTT.

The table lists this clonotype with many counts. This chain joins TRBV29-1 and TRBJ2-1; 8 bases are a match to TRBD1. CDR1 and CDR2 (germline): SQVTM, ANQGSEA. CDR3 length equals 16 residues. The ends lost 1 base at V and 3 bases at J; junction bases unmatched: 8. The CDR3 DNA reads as TGCAGCGTTGAAGCGGACAGGGACCCGGTCTACAATGAGCAGTTCTTC. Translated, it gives CSVEADRDPVYNEQFF.

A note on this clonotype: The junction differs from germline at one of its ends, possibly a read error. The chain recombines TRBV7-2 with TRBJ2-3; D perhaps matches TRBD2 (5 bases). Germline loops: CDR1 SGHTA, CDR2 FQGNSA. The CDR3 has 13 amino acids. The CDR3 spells CASSLGGGLATHF. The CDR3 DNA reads TGTGCCAGCAGCTTAGGAGGAGGATTAGCAACCCATTTT.

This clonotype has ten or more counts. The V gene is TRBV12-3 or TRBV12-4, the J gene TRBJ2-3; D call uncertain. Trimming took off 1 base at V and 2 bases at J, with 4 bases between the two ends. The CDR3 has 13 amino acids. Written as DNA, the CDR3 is TGTGCCAGCAGTTTAGTTCCCACAGATACGCAGTATTTT. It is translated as CASSLVPTDTQYF.

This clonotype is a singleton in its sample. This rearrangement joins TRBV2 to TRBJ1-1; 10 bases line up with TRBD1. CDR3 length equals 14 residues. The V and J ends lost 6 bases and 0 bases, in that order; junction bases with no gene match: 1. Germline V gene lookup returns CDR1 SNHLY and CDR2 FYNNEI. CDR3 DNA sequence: TGTGCCAGCAGGGACAGGGGGATGAACACTGAAGCTTTCTTT. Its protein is CASRDRGMNTEAFF.

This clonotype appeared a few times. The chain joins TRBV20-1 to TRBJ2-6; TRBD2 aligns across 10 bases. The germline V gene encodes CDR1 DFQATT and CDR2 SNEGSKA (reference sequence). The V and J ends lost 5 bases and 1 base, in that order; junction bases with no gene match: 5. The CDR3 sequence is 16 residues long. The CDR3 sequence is CSAPLAGASGANVLTF. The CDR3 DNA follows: TGCAGTGCTCCCCTAGCGGGGGCTTCTGGGGCCAACGTCCTGACTTTC.

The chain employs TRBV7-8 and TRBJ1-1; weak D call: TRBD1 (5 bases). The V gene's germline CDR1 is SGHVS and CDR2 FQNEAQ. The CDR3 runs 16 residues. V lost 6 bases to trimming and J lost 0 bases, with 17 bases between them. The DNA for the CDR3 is TGTGCCAGCAGTTTATTGGGGCCCAACTTGAACACTGAAGCTTTCTTT. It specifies CASSLLGPNLNTEAFF.

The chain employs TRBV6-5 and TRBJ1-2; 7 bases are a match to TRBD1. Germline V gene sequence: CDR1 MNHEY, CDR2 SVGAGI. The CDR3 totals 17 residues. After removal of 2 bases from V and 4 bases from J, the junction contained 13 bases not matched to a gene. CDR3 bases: TGTGCCAGCAGTTACCCCGACAGGGCCCTTACCCTCTATGGCTACACCTTC. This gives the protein CASSYPDRALTLYGYTF.

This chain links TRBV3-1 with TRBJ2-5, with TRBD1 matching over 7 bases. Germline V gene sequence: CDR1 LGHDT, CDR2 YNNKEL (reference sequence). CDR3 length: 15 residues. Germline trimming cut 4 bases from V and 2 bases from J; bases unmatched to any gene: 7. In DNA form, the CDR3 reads TGTGCCAGCAGCCGTGGACAGGTCGGACAAGAGACCCAGTACTTC. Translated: CASSRGQVGQETQYF.